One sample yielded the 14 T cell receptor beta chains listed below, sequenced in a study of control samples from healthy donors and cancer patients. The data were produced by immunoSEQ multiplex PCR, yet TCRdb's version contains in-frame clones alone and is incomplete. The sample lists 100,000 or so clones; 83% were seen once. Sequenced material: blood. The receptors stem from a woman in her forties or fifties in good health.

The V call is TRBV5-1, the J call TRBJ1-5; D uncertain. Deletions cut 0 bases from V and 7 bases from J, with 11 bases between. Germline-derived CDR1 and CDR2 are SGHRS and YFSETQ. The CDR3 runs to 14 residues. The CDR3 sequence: CASSLAGPGQPQHF. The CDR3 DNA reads TGCGCCAGCAGCTTGGCCGGTCCTGGACAGCCCCAGCATTTT.

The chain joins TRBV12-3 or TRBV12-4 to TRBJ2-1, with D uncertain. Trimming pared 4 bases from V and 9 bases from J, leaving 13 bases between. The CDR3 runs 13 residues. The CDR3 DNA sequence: TGTGCCAGCAGTTCCTATCGGGTGGGTGAGCAGTTCTTC. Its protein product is CASSSYRVGEQFF.

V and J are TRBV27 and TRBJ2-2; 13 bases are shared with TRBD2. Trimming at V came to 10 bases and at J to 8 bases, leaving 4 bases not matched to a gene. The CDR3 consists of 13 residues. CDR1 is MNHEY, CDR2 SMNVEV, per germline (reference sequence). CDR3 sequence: CATRTSGSGELFF. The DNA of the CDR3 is TGTGCCACCAGGACTAGCGGGAGTGGGGAGCTGTTTTTT.

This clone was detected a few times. The CDR3 region has the DNA TGTGCCAGCAGCTTCCGAGGGGCGGGTGGCTACACCTTC. Its translation is CASSFRGAGGYTF. V is TRBV5-4 and J is TRBJ1-2, with D perhaps matching TRBD1 (5 bases). Germline CDR1 SGHNT, CDR2 YYREEE (reference sequence). The CDR3 is 13 residues long. With 2 bases removed from V and 7 bases from J, the gap between germline ends came to 12 bases.

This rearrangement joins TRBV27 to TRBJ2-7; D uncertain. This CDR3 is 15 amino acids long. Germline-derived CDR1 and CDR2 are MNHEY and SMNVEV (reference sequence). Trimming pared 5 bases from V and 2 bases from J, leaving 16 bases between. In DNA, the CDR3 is TGTGCCAGCAGTCGCACGTCGGGCAGCACCTACGAGCAGTACTTC. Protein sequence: CASSRTSGSTYEQYF.

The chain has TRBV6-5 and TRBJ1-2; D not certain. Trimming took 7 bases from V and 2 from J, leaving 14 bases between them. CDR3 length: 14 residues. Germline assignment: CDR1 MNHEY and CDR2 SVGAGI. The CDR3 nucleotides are TGTGCCAGCAATAACAGCCCTATAAACTATGGCTACACCTTC. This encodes CASNNSPINYGYTF.

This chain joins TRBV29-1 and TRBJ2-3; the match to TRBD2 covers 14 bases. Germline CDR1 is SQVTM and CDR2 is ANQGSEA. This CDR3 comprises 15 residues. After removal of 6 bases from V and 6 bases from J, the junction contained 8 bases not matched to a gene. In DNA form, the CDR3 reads TGCAGCGTAGGAGCCGGGACTAGCGGGAGTGATACGCAGTATTTT. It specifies CSVGAGTSGSDTQYF.

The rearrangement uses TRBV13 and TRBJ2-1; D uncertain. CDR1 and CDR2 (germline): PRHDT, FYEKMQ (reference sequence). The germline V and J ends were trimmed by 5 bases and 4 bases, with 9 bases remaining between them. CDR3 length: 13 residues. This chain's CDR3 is CASSRNRYNEQFF. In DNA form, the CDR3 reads TGTGCCAGCAGCCGGAACCGGTACAATGAGCAGTTCTTC.

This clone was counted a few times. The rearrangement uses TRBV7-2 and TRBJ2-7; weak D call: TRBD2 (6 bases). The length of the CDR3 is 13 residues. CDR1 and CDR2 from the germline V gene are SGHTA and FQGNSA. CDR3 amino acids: CASAPGEAAGQYF. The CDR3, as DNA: TGTGCGTCCGCGCCGGGGGAGGCCGCCGGGCAGTACTTC. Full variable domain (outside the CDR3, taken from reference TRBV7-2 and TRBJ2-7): GAGVSQSPSNKVTEKGKDVELRCDPISGHTALYWYRQSLGQGLEFLIYFQGNSAPDKSGLPSDRFSAERTGGSVSTLTIQRTQQEDSAVYLCASAPGEAAGQYFGPGTRLTVT.

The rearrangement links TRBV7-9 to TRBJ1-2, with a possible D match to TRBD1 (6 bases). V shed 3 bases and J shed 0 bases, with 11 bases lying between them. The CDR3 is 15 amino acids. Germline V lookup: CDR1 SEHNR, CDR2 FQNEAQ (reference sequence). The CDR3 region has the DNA TGTGCCAGCAGCTTCTGGACAGAATCTAACTATGGCTACACCTTC. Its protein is CASSFWTESNYGYTF.

CDR3 DNA sequence: TGTGCCAGCAGTTTCAGGGGCCTAATCTCTGGAAACACCATATATTTT. Translated, it gives CASSFRGLISGNTIYF. This chain uses TRBV6-5 with TRBJ1-3; the D gene is possibly TRBD1 (6 bases). This CDR3 is 16 amino acids long. V was shortened by 4 bases and J by 0 bases, with 13 bases between the two germline ends. Germline V gene data show CDR1 as MNHEY and CDR2 as SVGAGI.

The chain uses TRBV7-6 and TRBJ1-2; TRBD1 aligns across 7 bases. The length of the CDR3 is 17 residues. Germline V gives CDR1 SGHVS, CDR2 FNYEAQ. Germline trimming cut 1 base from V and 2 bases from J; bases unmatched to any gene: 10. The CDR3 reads CASSLGFGQGGNYGYTF. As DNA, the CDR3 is TGTGCCAGCAGCTTAGGGTTCGGGCAGGGGGGAAACTATGGCTACACCTTC. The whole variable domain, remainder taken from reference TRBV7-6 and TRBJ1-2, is GAGVSQSPRYKVTKRGQDVALRCDPISGHVSLYWYRQALGQGPEFLTYFNYEAQQDKSGLPNDRFSAERPEGSISTLTIQRTEQRDSAMYRCASSLGFGQGGNYGYTFGSGTRLTVV.

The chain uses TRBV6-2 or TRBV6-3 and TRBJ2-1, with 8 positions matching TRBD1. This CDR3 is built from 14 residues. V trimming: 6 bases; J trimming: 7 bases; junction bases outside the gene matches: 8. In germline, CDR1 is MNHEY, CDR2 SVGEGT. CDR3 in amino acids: CASSRTGQGNEQFF. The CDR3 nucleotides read TGTGCCAGCAGCCGAACCGGACAGGGAAATGAGCAGTTCTTC.

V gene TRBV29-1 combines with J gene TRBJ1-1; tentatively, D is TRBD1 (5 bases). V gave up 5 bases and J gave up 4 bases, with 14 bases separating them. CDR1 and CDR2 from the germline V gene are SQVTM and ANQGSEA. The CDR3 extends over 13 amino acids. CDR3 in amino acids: CSVQSGGSTEAFF. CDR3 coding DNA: TGCAGCGTTCAAAGCGGGGGTTCCACTGAAGCTTTCTTT.